This T cell receptor beta chain was recorded in a study of T cell repertoires in cytomegalovirus infection. The overall study: Public TCR beta signature analysis indicated the presence of both CMV infection and matching HLA type.

TCRdb analysed the reads with MiXCR anew, one entry per CDR3 protein. The sample lists 150,000 to 200,000 distinct CDR3 sequences, roughly 19% occurring once. Whole-study findings and limits: Public TCR beta family frequency separated CMV-and-HLA carriers, including in an independent cohort. The study found HLA-C-restricted CMV-specific TCR beta clonotypes dominating the ex vivo response.

Comment on this clonotype: Its antigen is unknown.

The sequencing sample was made of PBMCs. The receptor was isolated from a human donor in good health (CMV status not recorded). Some clones in this sample may be carry-over from other donors' samples.

The CDR3 sequence is CASRSRGFGTGELFF. The CDR3 DNA reads TGTGCCAGTAGGTCCAGGGGGTTCGGGACCGGGGAGCTGTTTTTT. The rearrangement uses TRBV19 and TRBJ2-2, with 7 bases lining up with TRBD1. Germline V gives CDR1 LNHDA, CDR2 SQIVND (reference sequence). The length of the CDR3 is 15 residues. V lost 6 bases to trimming and J lost 5 bases; unmatched junction nucleotides: 9.